A selection of T cell receptor beta chains follows, all from one sample in a study of early T cells in non-severe SARS-CoV-2 infection. TCRdb re-analysed the 5' RACE reads in MiXCR, keeping a single row per CDR3 protein. The repertoire includes some 96,000 distinct CDR3 sequences, 9.5% to 12% of them detected once, and roughly 4.5% sits in the top ten. This specimen consisted of whole blood, obtained at baseline. These receptor sequences come from an adult who was a healthcare worker with PCR-confirmed SARS-CoV-2 infection or an uninfected control (not recorded which). The CDR3 runs from the conserved cysteine through the conserved F or W. A D gene is named only where the DNA matches it firmly. Clone size is given for some rows only: seen once, a few or many times, or a class if the clone is expanded.

clone_size cdr3_length d_call j_call v_call cdr3_nt cdr3_aa
many 14 . TRBJ2-5 TRBV4-3 TGCGCCAGCAGCCAAGAGGCGGCGGAAGAGACCCAGTACTTC CASSQEAAEETQYF
many 17 . TRBJ2-4 TRBV18 TGTGCCAGCTCACCGACTTTTGAGGGGCAGAGGACGAACATTCAGTACTTC CASSPTFEGQRTNIQYF
few 13 . TRBJ1-6 TRBV3-1 TGTGCCAGCAGGAGTAGTGGAAATTCACCCCTCCACTTT CASRSSGNSPLHF
few 12 . TRBJ2-2 TRBV29-1 TGCAGCGGGGTAGGGCCCACCGGGGAGCTGTTTTTT CSGVGPTGELFF
many 15 TRBD2 TRBJ2-1 TRBV28 TGTGCCAGCAGTTCCCAAGTGAGCGGGAGACGAGAGCAGTTCTTC CASSSQVSGRREQFF
many 14 TRBD1 TRBJ2-3 TRBV6-6 TGTGCCTCACGACAGGGAAGGGATACAGATACGCAGTATTTT CASRQGRDTDTQYF
few 14 . TRBJ2-2 TRBV11-2 TGTGCCAGCAGCTTGAAGATGTTAACCGGGGAGCTGTTTTTT CASSLKMLTGELFF
few 16 . TRBJ2-4 TRBV7-3 TGTGCCAGCAGCCTCCATTTTGGGGTAGCCAAAAACATTCAGTACTTC CASSLHFGVAKNIQYF
few 15 TRBD1 TRBJ2-7 TRBV3-1 TGTGCCAGCAGCCAAGCGTTGGGACAGGGGTACGAGCAGTACTTC CASSQALGQGYEQYF
many 18 . TRBJ2-6 TRBV7-9 TGTGCCAGCAGCCAAGGGTCTGCGATTCCCTCTGGGGCCAACGTCCTGACTTTC CASSQGSAIPSGANVLTF
. 12 . TRBJ2-7 TRBV7-9 TGTGCCAGCAGCTTAAGCAGCGACGAGCAGTACTTC CASSLSSDEQYF
few 15 TRBD1 TRBJ1-1 TRBV6-4 TGTGCCAGCAGTGAAGAAAACAGGGGAAACACTGAAGCTTTCTTT CASSEENRGNTEAFF
few 11 . TRBJ2-7 TRBV6-1 TGTGCCAGCGGACAGAACTACGAGCAGTACTTC CASGQNYEQYF
few 13 TRBD1 TRBJ2-2 TRBV29-1 TGCAGCGTCGGACAGGGGTACGGCGGGGAGCTGTTTTTT CSVGQGYGGELFF
few 15 TRBD2 TRBJ2-1 TRBV14 TGTGCCAGCAACCGAGCGGGAGGGCCTCACAATGAGCAGTTCTTC CASNRAGGPHNEQFF
. 14 . TRBJ2-1 TRBV28 TGTGCCAGCAGTCAACCGGACAGATACAATGAGCAGTTCTTC CASSQPDRYNEQFF
many 14 . TRBJ2-7 TRBV20-1 TGCAGTGCTAGAGATCTTCGGCCCACCTACGAGCAGTACTTC CSARDLRPTYEQYF
many 14 . TRBJ2-7 TRBV7-2 TGTGCCAGCAGCCTCTTGAGGACCGAATACGAGCAGTACTTC CASSLLRTEYEQYF
few 15 . TRBJ2-3 TRBV12-3/TRBV12-4 TGTGCCAGCAGTGCAGGGGACGGACGGACAGATACGCAGTATTTT CASSAGDGRTDTQYF
many 14 TRBD2 TRBJ2-3 TRBV6-2/TRBV6-3 TGTGCCAGCAGTTACAGAGGACTAGCAAATACGCAGTATTTT CASSYRGLANTQYF
many 12 . TRBJ2-3 TRBV10-3 TGTGCCATCAGTGAGTATGGGGATACGCAGTATTTT CAISEYGDTQYF
few 14 . TRBJ2-2 TRBV6-5 TGTGCCAGCTCACGGAGTTTGTGGACCGGGGAGCTGTTTTTT CASSRSLWTGELFF
. 14 . TRBJ1-5 TRBV2 TGTGCCAGCAGTGAAGGGCCCCGCGGGCAGCCCCAGCATTTT CASSEGPRGQPQHF